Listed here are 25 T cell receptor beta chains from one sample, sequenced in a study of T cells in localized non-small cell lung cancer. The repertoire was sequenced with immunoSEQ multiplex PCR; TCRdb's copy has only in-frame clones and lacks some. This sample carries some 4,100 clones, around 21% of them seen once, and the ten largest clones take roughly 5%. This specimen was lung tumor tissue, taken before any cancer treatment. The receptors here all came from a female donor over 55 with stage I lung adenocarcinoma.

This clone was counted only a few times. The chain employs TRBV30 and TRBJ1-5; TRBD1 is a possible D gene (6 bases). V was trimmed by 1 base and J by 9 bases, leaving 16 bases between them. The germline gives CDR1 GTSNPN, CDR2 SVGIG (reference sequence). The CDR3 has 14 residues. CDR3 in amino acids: CAWSADWGLTPQHF. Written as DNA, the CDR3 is TGTGCCTGGAGTGCGGACTGGGGGCTTACGCCCCAGCATTTT.

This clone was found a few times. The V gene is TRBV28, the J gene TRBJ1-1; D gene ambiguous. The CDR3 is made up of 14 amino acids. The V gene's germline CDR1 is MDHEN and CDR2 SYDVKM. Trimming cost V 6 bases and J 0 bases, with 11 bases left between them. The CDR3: CASRDFLMNTEAFF. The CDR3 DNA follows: TGTGCCAGCAGAGATTTTCTGATGAACACTGAAGCTTTCTTT.

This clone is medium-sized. The CDR3, as DNA: TGTGCCACCAGCAGAGTTGTCGGGGGTGATGGAAACACCATATATTTT. Amino acids: CATSRVVGGDGNTIYF. V and J are TRBV15 and TRBJ1-3; a weak D match, TRBD1 (5 bases). CDR1 is LNHNV and CDR2 is YYDKDF in the germline V gene (reference sequence). This CDR3 has 16 residues. Trimming shortened V by 1 base and J by 3 bases, and 13 bases separated the two germline ends.

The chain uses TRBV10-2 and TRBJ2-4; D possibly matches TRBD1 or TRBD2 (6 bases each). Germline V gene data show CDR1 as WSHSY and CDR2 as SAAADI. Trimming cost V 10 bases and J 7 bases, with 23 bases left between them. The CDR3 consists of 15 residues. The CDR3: CATPGANRLRNIQYF. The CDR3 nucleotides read TGCGCCACCCCGGGGGCGAACCGATTGAGGAACATTCAGTACTTC.

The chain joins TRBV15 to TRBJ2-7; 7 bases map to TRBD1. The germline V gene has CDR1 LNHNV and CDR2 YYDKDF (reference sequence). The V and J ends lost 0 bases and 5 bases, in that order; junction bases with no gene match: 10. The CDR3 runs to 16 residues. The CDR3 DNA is TGTGCCACCAGCAGAGAAAGAGACAGGGTCGGAAACGAGCAGTACTTC. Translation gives CATSRERDRVGNEQYF.

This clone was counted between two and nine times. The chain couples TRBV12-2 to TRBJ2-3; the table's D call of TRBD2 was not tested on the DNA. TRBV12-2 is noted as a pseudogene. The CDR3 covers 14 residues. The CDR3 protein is CAGGQRDYTDTQYF. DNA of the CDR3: TGTGCGGGAGGACAAAGGGATTACACAGATACGCAGTATTTT.

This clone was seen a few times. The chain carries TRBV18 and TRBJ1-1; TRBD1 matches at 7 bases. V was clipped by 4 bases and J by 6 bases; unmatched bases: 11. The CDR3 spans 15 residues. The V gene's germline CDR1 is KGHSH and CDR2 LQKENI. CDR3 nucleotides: TGTGCCAGCTCACAAACGACAGGGCCAGGCGCTGAAGCTTTCTTT. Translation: CASSQTTGPGAEAFF.

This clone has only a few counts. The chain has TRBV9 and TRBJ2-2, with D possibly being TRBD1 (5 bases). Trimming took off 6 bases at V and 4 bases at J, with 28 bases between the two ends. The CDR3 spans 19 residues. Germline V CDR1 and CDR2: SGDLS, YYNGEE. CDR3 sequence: CASIRRLERRGLGTGELFF. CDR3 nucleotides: TGTGCCAGCATTCGAAGGCTGGAAAGAAGGGGTCTCGGCACCGGGGAGCTGTTTTTT.

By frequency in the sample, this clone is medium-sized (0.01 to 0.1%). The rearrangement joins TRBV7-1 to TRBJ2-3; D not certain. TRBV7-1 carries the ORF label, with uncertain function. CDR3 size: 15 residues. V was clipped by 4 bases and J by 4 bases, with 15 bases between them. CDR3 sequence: CASSFIGERADTQYF. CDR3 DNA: TGTGCCAGCAGCTTTATAGGTGAAAGGGCAGATACGCAGTATTTT.

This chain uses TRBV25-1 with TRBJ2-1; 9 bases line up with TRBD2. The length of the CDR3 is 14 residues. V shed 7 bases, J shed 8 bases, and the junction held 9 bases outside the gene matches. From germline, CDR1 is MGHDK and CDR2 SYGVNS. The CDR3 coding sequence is TGTGCCAGCACGTGGAGCGGGGGGCTCTATGAGCAGTTCTTC. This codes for CASTWSGGLYEQFF.

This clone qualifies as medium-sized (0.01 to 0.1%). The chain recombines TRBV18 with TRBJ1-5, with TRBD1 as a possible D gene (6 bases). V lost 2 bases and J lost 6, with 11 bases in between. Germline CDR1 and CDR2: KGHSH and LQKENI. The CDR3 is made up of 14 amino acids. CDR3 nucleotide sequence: TGTGCCAGCTCACCAGACAGGTCGGTTCAGCCCCAGCATTTT. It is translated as CASSPDRSVQPQHF.

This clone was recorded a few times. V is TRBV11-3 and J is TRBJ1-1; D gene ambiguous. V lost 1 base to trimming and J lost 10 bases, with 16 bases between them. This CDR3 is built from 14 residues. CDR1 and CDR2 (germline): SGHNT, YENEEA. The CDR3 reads CASSLVGDGFAAFF. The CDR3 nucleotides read TGTGCCAGCAGCTTAGTAGGTGACGGTTTTGCAGCTTTCTTT.

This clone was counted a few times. The CDR3 protein is CASSLQRGTGELFF. Written as DNA, the CDR3 is TGTGCCAGCAGCCTTCAGCGGGGGACCGGGGAGCTGTTTTTT. This chain uses TRBV11-3 with TRBJ2-2; 8 nucleotides line up with TRBD2. This CDR3 comprises 14 residues. Germline lookup yields CDR1 SGHNT and CDR2 YENEEA. The junction had 4 bases not matched to a gene; V was cut back by 5 bases and J by 5 bases.

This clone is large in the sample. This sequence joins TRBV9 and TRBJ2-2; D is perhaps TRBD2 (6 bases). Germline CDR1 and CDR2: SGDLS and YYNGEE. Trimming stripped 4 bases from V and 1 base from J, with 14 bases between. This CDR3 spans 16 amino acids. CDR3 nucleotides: TGTGCCAGCAGCTTCCGGCCAGCGGGGAACACCGGGGAGCTGTTTTTT. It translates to CASSFRPAGNTGELFF.

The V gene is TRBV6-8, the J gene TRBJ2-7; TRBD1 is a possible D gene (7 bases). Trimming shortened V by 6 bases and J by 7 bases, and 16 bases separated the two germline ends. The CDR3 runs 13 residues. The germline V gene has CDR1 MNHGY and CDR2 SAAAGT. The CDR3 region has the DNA TGTGCCAGCAGCCTCAGGGGGGTCAGGGAGCAGTACTTC. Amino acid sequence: CASSLRGVREQYF.

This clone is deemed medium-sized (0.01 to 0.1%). The CDR3 reads CASSLTGVSGTGELFF. The CDR3 nucleotides are TGTGCCAGCAGCTTGACGGGGGTATCAGGCACCGGGGAGCTGTTTTTT. The rearrangement joins TRBV11-3 to TRBJ2-2; D might be TRBD2 (6 bases). This CDR3 spans 16 amino acids. Trimming shortened V by 3 bases and J by 4 bases, and 15 bases separated the two germline ends. From germline, CDR1 is SGHNT and CDR2 YENEEA.

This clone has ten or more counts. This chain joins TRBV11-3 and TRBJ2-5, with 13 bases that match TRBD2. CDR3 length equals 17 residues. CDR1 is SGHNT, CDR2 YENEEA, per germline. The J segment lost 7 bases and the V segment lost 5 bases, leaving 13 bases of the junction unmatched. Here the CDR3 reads CASSPRTSGGAYGTQYF. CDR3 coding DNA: TGTGCCAGCAGCCCCCGGACTAGCGGGGGAGCCTATGGGACCCAGTACTTC.

The CDR3 sequence: CASSLPSGRAVYNEQFF. CDR3 in DNA: TGTGCCAGTAGTCTCCCTAGCGGGAGGGCCGTTTACAATGAGCAGTTCTTC. This sequence joins TRBV19 and TRBJ2-1, with 12 bases identical to TRBD2. The V and J ends lost 5 bases and 4 bases, in that order; junction bases with no gene match: 9. The CDR3 is 17 residues long. From germline, CDR1 is LNHDA and CDR2 SQIVND (reference sequence).

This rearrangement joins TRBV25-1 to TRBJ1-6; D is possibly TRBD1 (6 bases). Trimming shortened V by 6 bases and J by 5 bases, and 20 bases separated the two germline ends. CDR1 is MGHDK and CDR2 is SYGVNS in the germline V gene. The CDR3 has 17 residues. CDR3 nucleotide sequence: TGTGCCAGCAGGGACAGTTCCCGAACCCTGAATAATTCACCCCTCCACTTT. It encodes CASRDSSRTLNNSPLHF.

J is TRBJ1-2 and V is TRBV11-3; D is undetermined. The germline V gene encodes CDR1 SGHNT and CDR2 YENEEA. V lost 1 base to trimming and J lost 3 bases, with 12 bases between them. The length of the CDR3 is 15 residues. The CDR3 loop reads CASSLGAGSHYGYTF. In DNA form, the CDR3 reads TGTGCCAGCAGCTTAGGTGCCGGTAGTCACTATGGCTACACCTTC.

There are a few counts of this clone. The CDR3 DNA reads TGTGCCAGCAGCTCAACGGGGGTAGCGGGGGGCTTCGGGAGAACGTACTTC. The encoded protein is CASSSTGVAGGFGRTYF. The chain employs TRBV11-3 and TRBJ2-7, with 10 bases lining up with TRBD2. The J segment lost 12 bases and the V segment lost 4 bases, leaving 21 bases of the junction unmatched. The CDR3 runs 17 residues. CDR1 is SGHNT, CDR2 YENEEA, per germline.

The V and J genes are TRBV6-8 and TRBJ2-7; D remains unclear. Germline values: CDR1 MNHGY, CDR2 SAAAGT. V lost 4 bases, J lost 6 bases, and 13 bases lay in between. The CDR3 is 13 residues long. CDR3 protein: CASSSLGPGEQYF. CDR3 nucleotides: TGTGCCAGCAGTTCCCTAGGGCCTGGCGAGCAGTACTTC.

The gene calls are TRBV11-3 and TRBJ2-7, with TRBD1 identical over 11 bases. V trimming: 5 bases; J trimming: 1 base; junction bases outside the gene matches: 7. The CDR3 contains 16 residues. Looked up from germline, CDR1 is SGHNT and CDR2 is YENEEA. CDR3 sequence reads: CASSIWTGGASYEQYF. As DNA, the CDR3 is TGTGCCAGCAGCATTTGGACAGGGGGCGCGTCCTACGAGCAGTACTTC.

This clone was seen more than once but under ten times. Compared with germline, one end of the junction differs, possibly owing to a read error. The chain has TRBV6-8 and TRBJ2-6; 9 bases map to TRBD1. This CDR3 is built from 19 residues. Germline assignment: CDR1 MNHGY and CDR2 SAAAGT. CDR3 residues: CAISSLAGQGPSGANVLTF. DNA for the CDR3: TGTGCCATCAGTTCCCTGGCCGGACAGGGGCCCTCTGGGGCCAACGTCCTGACTTTC.

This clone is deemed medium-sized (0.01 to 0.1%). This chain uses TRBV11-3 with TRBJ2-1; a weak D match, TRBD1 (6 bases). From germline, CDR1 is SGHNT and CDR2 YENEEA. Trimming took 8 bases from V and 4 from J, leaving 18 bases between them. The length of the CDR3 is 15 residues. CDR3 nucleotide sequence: TGTGCCAGCTTCACAACAGGGTTCATTTACAATGAGCAGTTCTTC. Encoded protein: CASFTTGFIYNEQFF. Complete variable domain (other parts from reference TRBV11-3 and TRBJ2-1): EAGVVQSPRYKIIEKKQPVAFWCNPISGHNTLYWYLQNLGQGPELLIRYENEEAVDDSQLPKDRFSAERLKGVDSTLKIQPAELGDSAVYLCASFTTGFIYNEQFFGPGTRLTVL.